The text below deals with one TCR beta chain. Its antigen is not known. This sample was included in a study of T cells in Graves' hyperthyroidism and ophthalmopathy. On the study more broadly: Any treatment followed the collection of peripheral blood at initial diagnosis.

This CDR3 has 13 residues. Germline CDR1 LGHDT, CDR2 YNNKEL (reference sequence). V was shortened by 2 bases and J by 7 bases, with 11 bases between the two germline ends. Study observations and caveats: Appearing also in blood were most of the thyroid clonotypes expanded above 0.001.

For Graves' hyperthyroidism to be stable, ophthalmopathy could not progress within 18 months. The investigators amplified TCR beta CDR3 regions from RNA transcripts. Using the HTBI primer set, a first-round RT-PCR was run on the TCR CDR3. Each CDR3 protein gets one entry after TCRdb re-called the multiplex PCR reads with MiXCR. The repertoire holds hundreds of thousands of distinct CDR3 sequences, with 11% to 15% as singletons. The receptor was isolated from a woman aged 25 to 39 with Graves' hyperthyroidism. V is TRBV3-1 and J is TRBJ1-2, with D perhaps TRBD1 (6 bases). The sample was blood. CDR3 protein: CASSQSRGTGYTF. As DNA, the CDR3 is TGTGCCAGCAGCCAAAGCAGGGGAACTGGCTACACCTTC.